These 9 T cell receptor beta chains share one sample of origin, sequenced in a study of T cell changes during pregnancy in multiple sclerosis. Clones were read by immunoSEQ multiplex PCR, and TCRdb kept only the in-frame ones, dropping some. The sample includes about 60,000 clones, around 93% seen only once; the top ten take around 3%. Source: CD8+ T cells from peripheral blood mononuclear cells, taken in the second trimester of pregnancy. These receptors all come from a female donor with multiple sclerosis, enrolled in a pregnancy study.

The chain links TRBV28 to TRBJ2-2; 10 bases line up with TRBD2. V lost 4 bases to trimming and J lost 5 bases; unmatched junction nucleotides: 10. Germline CDR1 is MDHEN and CDR2 is SYDVKM. There are 17 residues in the CDR3. The CDR3 DNA is TGTGCCAGCAGTTCCCTAGCGGGAGACCAGGGGACCGGGGAGCTGTTTTTT. Translating it yields CASSSLAGDQGTGELFF.

The chain recombines TRBV7-9 with TRBJ2-1, with 8 nucleotides matching TRBD2. The CDR3 loop spans 15 amino acids. The V gene's germline CDR1 is SEHNR and CDR2 FQNEAQ (reference sequence). Trimming removed 5 bases from V and 7 bases from J; junction bases left unmatched: 10. The CDR3 here is CASSQGGSGTNEQFF. Written as DNA, the CDR3 is TGTGCCAGCAGCCAAGGGGGTAGCGGGACGAATGAGCAGTTCTTC.

The CDR3 DNA sequence: TGTGCCAGTAGTATGGGCGGGACCTACAATGAGCAGTTCTTC. Its translation: CASSMGGTYNEQFF. The chain carries TRBV19 and TRBJ2-1; a possible D gene is TRBD2 (6 bases). CDR3 length: 14 amino acids. Per the germline V gene, CDR1 is LNHDA and CDR2 is SQIVND (reference sequence). With 3 bases removed from V and 2 bases from J, the gap between germline ends came to 8 bases.

V usage is TRBV7-2 and J usage is TRBJ2-1; TRBD2 aligns across 8 bases. The CDR3 covers 15 residues. The V gene's germline CDR1 is SGHTA and CDR2 FQGNSA. V lost 4 bases to trimming and J lost 4 bases; unmatched junction nucleotides: 6. CDR3 sequence reads: CASSSLPGGYNEQFF. CDR3 coding DNA: TGTGCCAGCAGCTCCCTCCCGGGAGGGTACAATGAGCAGTTCTTC.

The V gene is TRBV28, the J gene TRBJ2-4; tentatively, D is TRBD1 (6 bases). The CDR3 runs to 15 residues. Trimming took off 4 bases at V and 1 base at J, with 11 bases between the two ends. In germline, CDR1 is MDHEN, CDR2 SYDVKM. CDR3 in DNA: TGTGCCAGCAGTTCCCCGACAGGCGCCAAAAACATTCAGTACTTC. It yields the protein CASSSPTGAKNIQYF.

This sequence joins TRBV9 and TRBJ2-2; TRBD1 matches at 8 bases. This CDR3 is 15 amino acids long. Looked up from germline, CDR1 is SGDLS and CDR2 is YYNGEE. Losses at the gene ends were 3 bases for V and 5 bases for J; bases not matched to a gene: 6. The CDR3 protein is CASSGPWTGTGELFF. The CDR3 nucleotides are TGTGCCAGCAGCGGGCCGTGGACAGGGACCGGGGAGCTGTTTTTT.

The chain has TRBV27 and TRBJ2-1; 12 bases agree with TRBD2. With V trimmed by 6 bases and J by 3 bases, 0 bases remained unmatched. The CDR3 is 14 amino acids. The germline V gene encodes CDR1 MNHEY and CDR2 SMNVEV (reference sequence). The CDR3: CASRGLAGYNEQFF. The CDR3 DNA is TGTGCCAGCAGGGGACTAGCGGGCTACAATGAGCAGTTCTTC.

The chain combines TRBV27 with TRBJ1-3; TRBD1 matches at 12 bases. Germline assignment: CDR1 MNHEY and CDR2 SMNVEV (reference sequence). The CDR3 has 13 amino acids. V was pared by 11 bases and J by 7 bases, with 6 bases of the junction left unmatched. CDR3 amino acids: CASGGQGANTIYF. DNA for the CDR3: TGTGCCTCGGGGGGACAGGGGGCGAACACCATATATTTT.

The V and J genes are TRBV9 and TRBJ1-1; the match to TRBD1 covers 8 bases. There are 18 residues in the CDR3. Germline loops: CDR1 SGDLS, CDR2 YYNGEE. V trimming: 7 bases; J trimming: 0 bases; junction bases outside the gene matches: 17. As DNA, the CDR3 is TGTGCCAGCGGCCCGCTCGGGAAGGACAGGGAAGTGAACACTGAAGCTTTCTTT. This sequence encodes CASGPLGKDREVNTEAFF.